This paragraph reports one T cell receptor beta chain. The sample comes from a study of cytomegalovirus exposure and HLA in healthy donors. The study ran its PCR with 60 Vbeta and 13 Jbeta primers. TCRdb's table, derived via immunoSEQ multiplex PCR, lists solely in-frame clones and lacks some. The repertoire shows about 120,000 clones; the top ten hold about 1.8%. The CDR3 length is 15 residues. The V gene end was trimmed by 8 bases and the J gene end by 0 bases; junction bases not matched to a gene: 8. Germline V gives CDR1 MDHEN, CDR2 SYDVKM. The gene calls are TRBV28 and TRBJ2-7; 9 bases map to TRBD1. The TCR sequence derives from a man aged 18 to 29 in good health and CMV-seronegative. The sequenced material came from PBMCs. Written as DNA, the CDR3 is TGTGCCAGCCATACGGGGACAGGGAGCTCCTACGAGCAGTACTTC. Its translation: CASHTGTGSSYEQYF. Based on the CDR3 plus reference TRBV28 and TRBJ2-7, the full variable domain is DVKVTQSSRYLVKRTGEKVFLECVQDMDHENMFWYRQDPGLGLRLIYFSYDVKMKEKGDIPEGYSVSREKKERFSLILESASTNQTSMYLCASHTGTGSSYEQYFGPGTRLTVT.